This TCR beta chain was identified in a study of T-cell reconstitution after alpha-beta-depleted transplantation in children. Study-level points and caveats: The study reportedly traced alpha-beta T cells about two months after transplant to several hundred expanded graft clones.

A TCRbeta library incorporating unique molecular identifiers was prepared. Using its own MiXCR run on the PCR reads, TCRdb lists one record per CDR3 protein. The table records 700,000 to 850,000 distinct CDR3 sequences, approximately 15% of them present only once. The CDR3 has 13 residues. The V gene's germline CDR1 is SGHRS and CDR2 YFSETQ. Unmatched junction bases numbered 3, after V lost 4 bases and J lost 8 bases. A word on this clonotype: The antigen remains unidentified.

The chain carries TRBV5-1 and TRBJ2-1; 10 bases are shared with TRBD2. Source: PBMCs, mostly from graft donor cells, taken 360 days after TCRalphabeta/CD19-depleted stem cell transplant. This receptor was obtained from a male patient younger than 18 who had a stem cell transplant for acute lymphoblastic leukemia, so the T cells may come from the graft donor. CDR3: CASSTGTSDEQFF. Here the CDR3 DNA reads TGCGCCAGCAGCACCGGGACTAGCGATGAGCAGTTCTTC.